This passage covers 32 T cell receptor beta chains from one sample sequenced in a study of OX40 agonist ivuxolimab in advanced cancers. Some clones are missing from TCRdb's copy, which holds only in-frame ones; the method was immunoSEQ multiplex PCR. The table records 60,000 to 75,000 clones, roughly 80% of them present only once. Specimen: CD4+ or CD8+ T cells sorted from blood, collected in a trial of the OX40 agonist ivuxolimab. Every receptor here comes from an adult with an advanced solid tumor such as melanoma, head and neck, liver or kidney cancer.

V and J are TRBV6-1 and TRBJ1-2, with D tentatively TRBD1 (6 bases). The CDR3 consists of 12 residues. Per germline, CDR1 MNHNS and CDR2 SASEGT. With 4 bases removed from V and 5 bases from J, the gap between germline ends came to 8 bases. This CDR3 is CASSGQEYGYTF. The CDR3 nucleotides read TGTGCCAGCAGTGGACAGGAATATGGCTACACCTTC.

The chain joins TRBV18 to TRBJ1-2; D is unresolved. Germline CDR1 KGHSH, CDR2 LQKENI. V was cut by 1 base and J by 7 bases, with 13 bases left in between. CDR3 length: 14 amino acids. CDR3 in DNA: TGTGCCAGCTCACCACGGTCGGGAATACGTGGCTACACCTTC. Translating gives CASSPRSGIRGYTF. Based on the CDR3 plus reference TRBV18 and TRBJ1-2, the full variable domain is NAGVMQNPRHLVRRRGQEARLRCSPMKGHSHVYWYRQLPEEGLKFMVYLQKENIIDESGMPKERFSAEFPKEGPSILRIQQVVRGDSAAYFCASSPRSGIRGYTFGSGTRLTVV.

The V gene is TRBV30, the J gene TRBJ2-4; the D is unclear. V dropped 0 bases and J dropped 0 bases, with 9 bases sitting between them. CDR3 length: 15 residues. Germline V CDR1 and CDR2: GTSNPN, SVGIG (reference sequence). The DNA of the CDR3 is TGTGCCTGGAGTGTAATCGGAACAGCCAAAAACATTCAGTACTTC. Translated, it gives CAWSVIGTAKNIQYF. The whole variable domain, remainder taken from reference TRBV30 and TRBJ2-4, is SQTIHQWPATLVQPVGSPLSLECTVEGTSNPNLYWYRQAAGRGLQLLFYSVGIGQISSEVPQNLSASRPQDRQFILSSKKLLLSDSGFYLCAWSVIGTAKNIQYFGAGTRLSVL.

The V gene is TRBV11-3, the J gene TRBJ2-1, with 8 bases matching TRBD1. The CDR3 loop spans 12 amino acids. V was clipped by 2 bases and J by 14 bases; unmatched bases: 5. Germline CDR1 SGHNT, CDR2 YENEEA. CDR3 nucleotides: TGTGCCAGCAGCTTAAACAGGGGGTTGGAGTTCTTC. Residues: CASSLNRGLEFF.

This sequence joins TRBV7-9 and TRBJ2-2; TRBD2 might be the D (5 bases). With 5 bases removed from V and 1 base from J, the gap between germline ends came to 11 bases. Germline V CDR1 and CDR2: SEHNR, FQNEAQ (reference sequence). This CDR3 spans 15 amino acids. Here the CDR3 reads CASSIQRLNTGELFF. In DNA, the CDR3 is TGTGCCAGCAGCATCCAGCGGTTGAACACCGGGGAGCTGTTTTTT.

CDR3 residues: CASSQEGGGRQETQYF. CDR3 bases: TGTGCCAGCAGCCAAGAGGGGGGTGGGCGCCAAGAGACCCAGTACTTC. The rearrangement joins TRBV4-2 to TRBJ2-5, with D possibly TRBD2 on 6 matching bases. The germline V gene has CDR1 LGHNA and CDR2 YNFKEQ. This CDR3 contains 16 residues. V was clipped by 0 bases and J by 1 base, with 12 bases between them.

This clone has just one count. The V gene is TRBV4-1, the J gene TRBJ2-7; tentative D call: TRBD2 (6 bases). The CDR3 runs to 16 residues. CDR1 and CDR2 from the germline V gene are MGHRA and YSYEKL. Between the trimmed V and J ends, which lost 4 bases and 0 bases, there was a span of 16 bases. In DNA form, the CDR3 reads TGCGCCAGCAGCCGGGACTTCGACAGTAACTCCTACGAGCAGTACTTC. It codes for CASSRDFDSNSYEQYF.

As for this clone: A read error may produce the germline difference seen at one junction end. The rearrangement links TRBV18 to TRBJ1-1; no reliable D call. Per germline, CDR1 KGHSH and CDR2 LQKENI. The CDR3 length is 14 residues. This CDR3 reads CAGSPAHSNTEAFF. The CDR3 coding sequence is TGTGCCGGCTCACCCGCCCATTCGAACACTGAAGCTTTCTTT.

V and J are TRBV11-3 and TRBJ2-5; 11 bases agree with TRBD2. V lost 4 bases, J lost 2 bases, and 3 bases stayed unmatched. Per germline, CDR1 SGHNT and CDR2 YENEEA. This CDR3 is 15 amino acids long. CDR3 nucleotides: TGTGCCAGCAGCTGGGGGACTAGCGGACAAGAGACCCAGTACTTC. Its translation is CASSWGTSGQETQYF.

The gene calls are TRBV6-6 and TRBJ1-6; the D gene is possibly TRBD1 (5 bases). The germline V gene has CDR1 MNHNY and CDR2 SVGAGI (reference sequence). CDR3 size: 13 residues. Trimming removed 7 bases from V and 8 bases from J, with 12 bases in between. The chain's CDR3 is CASMQGSHSPLHF. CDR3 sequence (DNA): TGTGCCAGCATGCAGGGAAGTCATTCACCCCTCCACTTT.

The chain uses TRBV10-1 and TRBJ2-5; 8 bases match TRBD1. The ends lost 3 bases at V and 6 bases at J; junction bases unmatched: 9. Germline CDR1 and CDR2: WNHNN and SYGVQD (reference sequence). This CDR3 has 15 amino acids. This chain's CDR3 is CASSDRDRMEQTQYF. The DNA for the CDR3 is TGCGCCAGCAGTGATAGGGACAGGATGGAACAGACCCAGTACTTC.

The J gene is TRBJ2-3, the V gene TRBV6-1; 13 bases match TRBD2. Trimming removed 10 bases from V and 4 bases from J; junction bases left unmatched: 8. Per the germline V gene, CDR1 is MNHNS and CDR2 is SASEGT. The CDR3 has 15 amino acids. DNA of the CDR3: TGTGCCACCCAGACTAGCGGGGGGTTTGCAGATACGCAGTATTTT. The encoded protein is CATQTSGGFADTQYF.

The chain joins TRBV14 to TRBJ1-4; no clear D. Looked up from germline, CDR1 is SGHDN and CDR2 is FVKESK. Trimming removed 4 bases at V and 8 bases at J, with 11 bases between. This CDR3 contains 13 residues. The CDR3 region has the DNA TGTGCCAGCAGCCGTGGGTTGAAAGAAAAACTGTTTTTT. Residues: CASSRGLKEKLFF.

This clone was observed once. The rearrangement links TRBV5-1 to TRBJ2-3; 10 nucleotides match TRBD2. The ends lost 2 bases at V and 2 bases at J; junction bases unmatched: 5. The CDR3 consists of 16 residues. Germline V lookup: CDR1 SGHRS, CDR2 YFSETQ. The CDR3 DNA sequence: TGCGCCAGCAGCTTCGAAGCGGGGGGGCCCACAGATACGCAGTATTTT. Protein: CASSFEAGGPTDTQYF.

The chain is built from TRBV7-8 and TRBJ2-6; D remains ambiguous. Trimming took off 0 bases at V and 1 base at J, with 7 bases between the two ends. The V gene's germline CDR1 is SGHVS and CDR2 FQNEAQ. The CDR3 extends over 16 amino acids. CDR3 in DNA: TGTGCCAGCAGCTTAGCAGGGCGGTCTGGGGCCAACGTCCTGACTTTC. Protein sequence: CASSLAGRSGANVLTF.

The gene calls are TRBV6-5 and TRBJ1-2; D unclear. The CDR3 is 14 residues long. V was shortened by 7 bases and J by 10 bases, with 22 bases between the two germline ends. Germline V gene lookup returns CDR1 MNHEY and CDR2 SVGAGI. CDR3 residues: CASKYVEQAQSYTF. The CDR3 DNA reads TGTGCCAGCAAATATGTAGAGCAGGCCCAGTCCTACACCTTC.

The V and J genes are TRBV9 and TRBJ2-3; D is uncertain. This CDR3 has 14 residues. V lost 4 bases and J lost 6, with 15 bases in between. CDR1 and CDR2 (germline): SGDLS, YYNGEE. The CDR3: CASSPASRADTQYF. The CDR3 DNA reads TGTGCCAGCAGCCCCGCGTCTAGAGCCGATACGCAGTATTTT.

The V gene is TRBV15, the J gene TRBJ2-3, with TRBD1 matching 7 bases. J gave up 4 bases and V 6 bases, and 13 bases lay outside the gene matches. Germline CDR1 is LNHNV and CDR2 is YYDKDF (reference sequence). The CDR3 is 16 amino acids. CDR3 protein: CATSSGRQGIADTQYF. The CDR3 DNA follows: TGTGCCACCAGTAGTGGGAGACAGGGCATTGCAGATACGCAGTATTTT.

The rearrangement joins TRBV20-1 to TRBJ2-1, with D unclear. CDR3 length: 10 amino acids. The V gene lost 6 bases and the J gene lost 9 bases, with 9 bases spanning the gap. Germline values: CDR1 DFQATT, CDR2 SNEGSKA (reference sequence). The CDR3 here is CSATVREQFF. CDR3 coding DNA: TGCAGTGCAACAGTTCGTGAGCAGTTCTTC.

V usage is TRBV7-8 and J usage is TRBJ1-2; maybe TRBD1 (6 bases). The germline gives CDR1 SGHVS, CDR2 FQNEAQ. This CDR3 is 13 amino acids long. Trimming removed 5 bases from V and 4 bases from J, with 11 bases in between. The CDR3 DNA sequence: TGTGCCAGCAGCCGAGGGGGGGCCTATGGCTACACCTTC. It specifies CASSRGGAYGYTF.

The CDR3 DNA follows: TGTGCCAGTAGTGCTCGCGGGAACACTGAAGCTTTCTTT. Translating it yields CASSARGNTEAFF. The chain has TRBV19 and TRBJ1-1; D is uncertain. Germline V gives CDR1 LNHDA, CDR2 SQIVND (reference sequence). The CDR3 is 13 residues long. The V gene lost 5 bases and the J gene lost 1 base, with 8 bases spanning the gap.

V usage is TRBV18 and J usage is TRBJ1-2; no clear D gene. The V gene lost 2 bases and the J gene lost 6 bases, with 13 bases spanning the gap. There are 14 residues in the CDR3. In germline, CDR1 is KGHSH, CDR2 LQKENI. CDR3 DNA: TGTGCCAGCTCACCAGGGGAGTCCTCCCATGGCTACACCTTC. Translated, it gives CASSPGESSHGYTF. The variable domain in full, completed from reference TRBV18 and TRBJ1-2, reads NAGVMQNPRHLVRRRGQEARLRCSPMKGHSHVYWYRQLPEEGLKFMVYLQKENIIDESGMPKERFSAEFPKEGPSILRIQQVVRGDSAAYFCASSPGESSHGYTFGSGTRLTVV.

The CDR3: CASSRDSNNYGYTF. CDR3 DNA sequence: TGCGCCAGCAGCCGGGACAGCAATAACTATGGCTACACCTTC. The chain recombines TRBV5-1 with TRBJ1-2, with 7 bases identical to TRBD1. The germline V gene encodes CDR1 SGHRS and CDR2 YFSETQ. This CDR3 region has 14 residues. After removal of 4 bases from V and 1 base from J, the junction contained 4 bases not matched to a gene.

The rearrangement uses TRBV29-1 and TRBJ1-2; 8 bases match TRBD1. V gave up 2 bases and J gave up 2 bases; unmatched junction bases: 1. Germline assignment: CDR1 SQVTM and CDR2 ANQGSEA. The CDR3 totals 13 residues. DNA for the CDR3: TGCAGCGTTGAACGGACAGGGAACTATGGCTACACCTTC. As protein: CSVERTGNYGYTF. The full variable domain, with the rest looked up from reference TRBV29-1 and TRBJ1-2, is SAVISQKPSRDICQRGTSLTIQCQVDSQVTMMFWYRQQPGQSLTLIATANQGSEATYESGFVIDKFPISRPNLTFSTLTVSNMSPEDSSIYLCSVERTGNYGYTFGSGTRLTVV.

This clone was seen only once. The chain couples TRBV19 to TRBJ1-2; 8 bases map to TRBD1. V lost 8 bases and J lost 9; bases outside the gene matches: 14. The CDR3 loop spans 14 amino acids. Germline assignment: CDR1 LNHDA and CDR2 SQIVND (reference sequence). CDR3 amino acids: CASDTLSGGSRYTF. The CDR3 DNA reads TGTGCCAGTGACACCCTTTCAGGGGGCAGCCGCTACACCTTC.

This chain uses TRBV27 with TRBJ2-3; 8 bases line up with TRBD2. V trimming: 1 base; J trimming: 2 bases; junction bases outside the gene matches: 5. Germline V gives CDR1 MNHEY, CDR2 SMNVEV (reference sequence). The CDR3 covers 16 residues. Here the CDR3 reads CASSLFGRDYTDTQYF. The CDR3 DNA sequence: TGTGCCAGCAGTTTATTCGGGAGGGATTACACAGATACGCAGTATTTT.

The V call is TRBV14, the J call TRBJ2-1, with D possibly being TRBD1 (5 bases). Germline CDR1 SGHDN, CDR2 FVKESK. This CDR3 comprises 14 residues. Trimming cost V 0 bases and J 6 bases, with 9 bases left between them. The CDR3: CASSQDLTVNEQFF. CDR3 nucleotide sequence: TGTGCCAGCAGCCAAGATTTGACAGTCAATGAGCAGTTCTTC.

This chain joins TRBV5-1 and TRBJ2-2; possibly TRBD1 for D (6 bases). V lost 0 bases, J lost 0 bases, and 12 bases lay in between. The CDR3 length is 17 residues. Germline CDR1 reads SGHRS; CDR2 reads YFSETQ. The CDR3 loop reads CASSLGQGSANTGELFF. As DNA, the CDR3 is TGCGCCAGCAGCTTGGGTCAGGGGAGCGCGAACACCGGGGAGCTGTTTTTT.

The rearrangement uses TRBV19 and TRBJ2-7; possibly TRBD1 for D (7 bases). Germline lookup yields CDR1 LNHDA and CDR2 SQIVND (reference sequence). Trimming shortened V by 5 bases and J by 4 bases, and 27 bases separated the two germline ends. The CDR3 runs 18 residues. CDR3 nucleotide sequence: TGTGCCAGTAGTCCCGTGCGGAGGGGGCGGTCAAATATATACGAGCAGTACTTC. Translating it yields CASSPVRRGRSNIYEQYF.

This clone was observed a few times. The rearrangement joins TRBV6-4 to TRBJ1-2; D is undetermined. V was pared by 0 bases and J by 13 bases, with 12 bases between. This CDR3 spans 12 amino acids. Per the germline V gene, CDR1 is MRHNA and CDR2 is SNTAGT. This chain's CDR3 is CASSDSTRNPTF. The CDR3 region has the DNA TGTGCCAGCAGTGACTCGACGCGGAACCCCACCTTC.

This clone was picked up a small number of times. The DNA for the CDR3 is TGTGCCAGCAGTGGGGGTAGGACCTCCCTTGGGACCCAGTACTTC. Amino acid sequence: CASSGGRTSLGTQYF. The rearrangement uses TRBV6-1 and TRBJ2-5; D unclear. Trimming shortened V by 4 bases and J by 7 bases, and 19 bases separated the two germline ends. Germline V gives CDR1 MNHNS, CDR2 SASEGT. The CDR3 runs 15 residues.

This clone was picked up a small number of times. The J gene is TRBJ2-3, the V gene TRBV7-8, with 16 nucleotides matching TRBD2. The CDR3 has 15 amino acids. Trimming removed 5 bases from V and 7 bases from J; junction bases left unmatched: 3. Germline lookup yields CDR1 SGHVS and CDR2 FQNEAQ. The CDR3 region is CASSGTSGGAYTQYF. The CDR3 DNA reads TGTGCCAGCAGCGGGACTAGCGGGGGGGCCTATACGCAGTATTTT.